Reported below is one TCR beta chain. What antigen it recognizes has not been identified. No much larger clone exists at a distance of one base, and base qualities are not known. From the cysteine through the phenylalanine, the CDR3 covers 16 amino acids. The CDR3 DNA has 48 bases and is translated from base 1. CDR1 and CDR2 are drawn from the germline V gene: MNHEY, SVGAGI. V is cut back by 4 bases and J by 8 bases, with 13 bases in the junction unmatched. The sample is drawn from a study of blood T cell repertoires in COVID-19 (dated by TCRdb to 2018 to 2021). As for the study more broadly: Collaborator samples came from the United States, Italy and Spain and covered acute and convalescent phases of COVID-19. Where HLA class I and class II types were available, the types were taken from metadata supplied by the sample provider, not from assay-based typing. The prospective study material was composed of cDNA or gDNA derived from T cells, B-cell-depleted T cells, or PBMCs. Subjects who had been exposed to COVID-19, were actively infected with it, or had recovered from it provided the deeply sampled blood TCRbeta repertoires that made up the dataset. The repertoires were made available in a free public database intended to serve as a resource for research on the immune response to SARS-CoV-2. The samples were drawn from the first 160 participants of the ongoing ImmuneRACE study and from under 1,500 subjects provided by 6 global collaborators. A de-identified subject ID, COVID-19 status, age in years and sex were almost always included in the sample metadata. Results and caveats for the whole study, not just this receptor: The amount of clinical and demographic metadata varied by source and participant and was provided uncurated.

TCRbeta CDR3 regions were amplified from genomic DNA by means of the immunoSEQ Assay, a bias-controlled multiplex PCR. The authors' pipeline ran thus. The number of nucleated cells in each sample was estimated by amplification of reference gene primers within the assay. To quantify the absolute abundance of each unique TCRbeta CDR3 rearrangement, sequence reads were collapsed and filtered. Productive Simpson clonality was computed per sample as the square root of Simpson's diversity index over productive rearrangements. Here the immuneACCESS table is served through TCRdb, limited to in-frame sequences with V and J called. Missing clones are a known gap in these copies; in checked studies unresolved V genes cover under half, and the rest lacks a known reason. That table furnishes V, J and clone size, whereas the DNA furnished D and trimming. Present in this sample are about 210,000 clones, almost 85% of which were seen just once. The ten largest clonotypes hold 9.5% to 15% of the sample.

Collaborating institutions collected whole blood in K2EDTA tubes following their own protocols. Collaborator samples were shipped for TCRbeta analysis as frozen whole blood, isolated PBMCs, or DNA extracted from either sample type. The sequence joins TRBV6-5 to TRBJ1-2, and 10 junctional nucleotides match TRBD1. Sequencing used peripheral blood. The sequence came from a woman aged 40 to 49 with acute or convalescent COVID-19. The CDR3 sequence is CASSSFKTGGARGYTF. The base sequence is TGTGCCAGCAGTTCCTTCAAGACAGGGGGCGCTCGGGGCTACACCTTC.